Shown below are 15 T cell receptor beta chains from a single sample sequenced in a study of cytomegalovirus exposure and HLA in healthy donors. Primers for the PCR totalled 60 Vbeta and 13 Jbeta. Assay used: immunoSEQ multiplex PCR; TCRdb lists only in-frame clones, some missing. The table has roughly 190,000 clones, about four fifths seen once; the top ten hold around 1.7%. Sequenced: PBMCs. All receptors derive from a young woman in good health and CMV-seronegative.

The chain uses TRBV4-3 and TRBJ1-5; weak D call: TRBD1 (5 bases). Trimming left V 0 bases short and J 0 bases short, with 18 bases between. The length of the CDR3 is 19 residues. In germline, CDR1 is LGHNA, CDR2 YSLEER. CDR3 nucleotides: TGCGCCAGCAGCCAAGAACCACCCGAAGGGGAGGGTAGCAATCAGCCCCAGCATTTT. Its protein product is CASSQEPPEGEGSNQPQHF.

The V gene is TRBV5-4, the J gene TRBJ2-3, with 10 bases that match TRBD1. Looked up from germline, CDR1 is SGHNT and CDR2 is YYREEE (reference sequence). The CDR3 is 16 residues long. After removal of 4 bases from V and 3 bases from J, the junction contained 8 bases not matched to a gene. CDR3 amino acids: CASSPPGQGRTDTQYF. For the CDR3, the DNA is TGTGCCAGCAGCCCGCCGGGACAGGGGAGAACAGATACGCAGTATTTT.

The CDR3 region has the DNA TGTGCCAGCAGTATACGACAGGAGATGAACACTGAAGCTTTCTTT. It yields the protein CASSIRQEMNTEAFF. The chain employs TRBV28 and TRBJ1-1, with D perhaps TRBD1 (6 bases). V lost 5 bases to trimming and J lost 0 bases, with 13 bases between them. There are 15 residues in the CDR3. The germline V gene has CDR1 MDHEN and CDR2 SYDVKM.

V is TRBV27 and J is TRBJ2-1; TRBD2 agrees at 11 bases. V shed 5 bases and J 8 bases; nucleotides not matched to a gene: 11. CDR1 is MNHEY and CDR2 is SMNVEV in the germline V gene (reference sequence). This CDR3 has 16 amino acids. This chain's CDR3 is CASSPRLTSGSDEQFF. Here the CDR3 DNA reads TGTGCCAGCAGTCCGCGACTCACTAGCGGGAGTGATGAGCAGTTCTTC.

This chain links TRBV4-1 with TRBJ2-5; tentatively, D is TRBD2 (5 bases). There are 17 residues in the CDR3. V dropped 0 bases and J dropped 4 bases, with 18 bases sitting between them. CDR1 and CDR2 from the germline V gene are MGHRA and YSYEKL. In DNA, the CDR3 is TGCGCCAGCAGCCAAGACTCAGCTGCGGCCGCGGGAGAGACCCAGTACTTC. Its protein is CASSQDSAAAAGETQYF.

In DNA, the CDR3 is TGTGCCAGCAGCCCTTCCTGGGGGGATCGGGAAAACACCGGGGAGCTGTTTTTT. Translating it yields CASSPSWGDRENTGELFF. The V and J genes are TRBV11-3 and TRBJ2-2, with D possibly TRBD2 on 6 matching bases. The CDR3 is 18 residues long. Germline V gives CDR1 SGHNT, CDR2 YENEEA. Trimming took off 5 bases at V and 2 bases at J, with 21 bases between the two ends.

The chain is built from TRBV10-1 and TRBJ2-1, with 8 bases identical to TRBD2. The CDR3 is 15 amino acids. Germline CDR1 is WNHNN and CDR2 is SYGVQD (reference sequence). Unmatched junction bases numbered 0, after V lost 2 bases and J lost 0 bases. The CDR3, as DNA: TGCGCCAGCAGTGAGAGCGGGAGCTCCTACAATGAGCAGTTCTTC. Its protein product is CASSESGSSYNEQFF.

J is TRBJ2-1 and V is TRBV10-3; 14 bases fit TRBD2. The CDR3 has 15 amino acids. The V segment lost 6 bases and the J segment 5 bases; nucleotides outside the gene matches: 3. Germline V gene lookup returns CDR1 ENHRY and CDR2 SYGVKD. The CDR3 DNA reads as TGTGCCATCAGCGTGACTAGCGGGGGGGACAATGAGCAGTTCTTC. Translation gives CAISVTSGGDNEQFF.

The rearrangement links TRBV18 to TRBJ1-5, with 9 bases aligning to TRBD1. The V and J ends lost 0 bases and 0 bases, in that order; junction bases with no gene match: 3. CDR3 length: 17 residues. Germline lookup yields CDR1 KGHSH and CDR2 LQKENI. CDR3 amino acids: CASSPPGTGYSNQPQHF. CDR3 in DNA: TGTGCCAGCTCACCACCCGGGACAGGGTATAGCAATCAGCCCCAGCATTTT. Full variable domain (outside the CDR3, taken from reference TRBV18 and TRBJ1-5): NAGVMQNPRHLVRRRGQEARLRCSPMKGHSHVYWYRQLPEEGLKFMVYLQKENIIDESGMPKERFSAEFPKEGPSILRIQQVVRGDSAAYFCASSPPGTGYSNQPQHFGDGTRLSIL.

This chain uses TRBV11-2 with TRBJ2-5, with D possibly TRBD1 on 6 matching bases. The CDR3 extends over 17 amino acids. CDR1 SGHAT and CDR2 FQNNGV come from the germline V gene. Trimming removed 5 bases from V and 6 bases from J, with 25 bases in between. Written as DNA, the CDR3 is TGTGCCAGCAGCGCAAAGGGGGAGTTTCGCCCTCAAAAGACCCAGTACTTC. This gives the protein CASSAKGEFRPQKTQYF.

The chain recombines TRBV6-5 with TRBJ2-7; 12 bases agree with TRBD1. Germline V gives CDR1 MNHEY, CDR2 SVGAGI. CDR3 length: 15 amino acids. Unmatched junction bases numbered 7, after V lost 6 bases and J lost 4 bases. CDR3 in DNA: TGTGCCAGCAGCCTCCGGGACAGGGGGCTGTACGAGCAGTACTTC. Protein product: CASSLRDRGLYEQYF.

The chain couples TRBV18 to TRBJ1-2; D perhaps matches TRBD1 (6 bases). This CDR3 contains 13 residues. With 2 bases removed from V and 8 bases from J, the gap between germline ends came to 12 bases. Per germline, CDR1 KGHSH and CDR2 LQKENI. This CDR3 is CASSPVETGGYTF. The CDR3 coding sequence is TGTGCCAGCTCACCAGTCGAGACAGGCGGCTACACCTTC.

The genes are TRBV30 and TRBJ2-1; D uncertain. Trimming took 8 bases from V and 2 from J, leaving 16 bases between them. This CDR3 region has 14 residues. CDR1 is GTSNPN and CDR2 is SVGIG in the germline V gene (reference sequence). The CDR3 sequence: CAPSKIRTYNEQFF. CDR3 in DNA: TGTGCCCCATCTAAAATACGAACCTACAATGAGCAGTTCTTC. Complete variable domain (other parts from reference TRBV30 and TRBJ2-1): SQTIHQWPATLVQPVGSPLSLECTVEGTSNPNLYWYRQAAGRGLQLLFYSVGIGQISSEVPQNLSASRPQDRQFILSSKKLLLSDSGFYLCAPSKIRTYNEQFFGPGTRLTVL.

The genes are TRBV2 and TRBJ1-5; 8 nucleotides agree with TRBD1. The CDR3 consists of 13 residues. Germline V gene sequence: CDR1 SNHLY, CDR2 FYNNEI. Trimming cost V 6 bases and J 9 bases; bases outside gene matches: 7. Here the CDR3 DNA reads TGTGCCAGCAGAGCAGGGGGCGCGGGGCCCCAGCATTTT. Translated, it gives CASRAGGAGPQHF.

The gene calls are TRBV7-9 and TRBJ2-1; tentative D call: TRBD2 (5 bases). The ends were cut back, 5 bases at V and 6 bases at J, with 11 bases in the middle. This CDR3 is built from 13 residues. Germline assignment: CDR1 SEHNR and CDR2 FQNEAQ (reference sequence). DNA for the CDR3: TGTGCCAGCAGCCCAGGAGGCAGCAATGAGCAGTTCTTC. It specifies CASSPGGSNEQFF.